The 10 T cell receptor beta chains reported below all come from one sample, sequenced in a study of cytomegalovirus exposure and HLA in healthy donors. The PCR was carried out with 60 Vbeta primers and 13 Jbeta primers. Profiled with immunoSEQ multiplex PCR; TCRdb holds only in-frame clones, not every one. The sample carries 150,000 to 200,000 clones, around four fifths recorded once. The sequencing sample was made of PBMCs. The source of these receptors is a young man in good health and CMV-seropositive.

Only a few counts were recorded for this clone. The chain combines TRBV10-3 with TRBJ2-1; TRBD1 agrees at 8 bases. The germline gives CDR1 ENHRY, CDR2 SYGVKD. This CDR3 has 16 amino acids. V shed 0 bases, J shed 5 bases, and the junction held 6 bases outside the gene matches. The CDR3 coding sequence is TGTGCCATCAGTGAGTCGCGGACAGGGACCGACAATGAGCAGTTCTTC. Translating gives CAISESRTGTDNEQFF.

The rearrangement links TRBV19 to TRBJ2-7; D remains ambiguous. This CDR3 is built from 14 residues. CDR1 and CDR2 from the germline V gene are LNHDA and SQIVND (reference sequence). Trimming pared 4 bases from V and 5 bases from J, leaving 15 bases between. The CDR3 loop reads CASSTYSGSNEQYF. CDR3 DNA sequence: TGTGCCAGTAGTACCTACAGTGGTTCCAACGAGCAGTACTTC.

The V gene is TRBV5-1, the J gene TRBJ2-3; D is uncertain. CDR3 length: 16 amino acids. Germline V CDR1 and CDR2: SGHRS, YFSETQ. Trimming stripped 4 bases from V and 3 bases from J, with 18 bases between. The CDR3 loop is CASSPPSNPRTDTQYF. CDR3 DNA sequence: TGCGCCAGCAGCCCGCCTAGTAACCCCCGAACAGATACGCAGTATTTT.

In DNA form, the CDR3 reads TGCGCCAGCAGCTTTAGCGGGAGGACCCAAGAGACCCAGTACTTC. This gives the protein CASSFSGRTQETQYF. The chain is built from TRBV5-1 and TRBJ2-5, with 10 positions matching TRBD2. The CDR3 sequence is 15 residues long. The germline CDR1 and CDR2 sequences are SGHRS and YFSETQ. The ends lost 2 bases at V and 1 base at J; junction bases unmatched: 2.

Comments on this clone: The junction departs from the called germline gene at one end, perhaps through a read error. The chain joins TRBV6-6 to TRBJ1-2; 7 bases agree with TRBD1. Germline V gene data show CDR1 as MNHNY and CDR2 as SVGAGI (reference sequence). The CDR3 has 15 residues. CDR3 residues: CASSSTLDRVYGYSF. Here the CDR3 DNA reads TGTGCCAGCAGCTCAACTCTTGACAGGGTTTATGGCTACTCCTTC.

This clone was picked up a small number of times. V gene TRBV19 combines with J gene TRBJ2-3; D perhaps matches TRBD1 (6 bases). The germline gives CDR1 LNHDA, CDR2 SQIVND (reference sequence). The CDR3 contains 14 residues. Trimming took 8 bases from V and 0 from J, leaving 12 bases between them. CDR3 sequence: CASSPTGSTDTQYF. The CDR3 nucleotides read TGTGCCAGTTCCCCCACAGGGAGCACAGATACGCAGTATTTT.

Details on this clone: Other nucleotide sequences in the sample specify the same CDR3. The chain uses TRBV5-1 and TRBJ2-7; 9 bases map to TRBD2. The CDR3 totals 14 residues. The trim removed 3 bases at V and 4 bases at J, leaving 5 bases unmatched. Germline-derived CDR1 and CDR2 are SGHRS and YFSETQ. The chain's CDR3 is CASSSGLAGYEQYF. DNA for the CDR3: TGCGCCAGCAGCTCGGGGCTAGCGGGGTACGAGCAGTACTTC.

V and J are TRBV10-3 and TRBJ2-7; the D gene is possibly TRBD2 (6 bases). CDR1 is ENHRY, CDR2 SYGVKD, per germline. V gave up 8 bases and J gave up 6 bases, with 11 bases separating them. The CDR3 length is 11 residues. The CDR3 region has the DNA TGTGCCATCTGGAGGGACGGCGAGCAGTACTTC. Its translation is CAIWRDGEQYF.

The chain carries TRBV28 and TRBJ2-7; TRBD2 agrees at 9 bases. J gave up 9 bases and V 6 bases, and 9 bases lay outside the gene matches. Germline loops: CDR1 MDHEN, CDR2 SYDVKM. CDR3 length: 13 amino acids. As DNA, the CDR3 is TGTGCCAGCAGACCCCCGGGACTAGCAGCGCAGTACTTC. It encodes CASRPPGLAAQYF.

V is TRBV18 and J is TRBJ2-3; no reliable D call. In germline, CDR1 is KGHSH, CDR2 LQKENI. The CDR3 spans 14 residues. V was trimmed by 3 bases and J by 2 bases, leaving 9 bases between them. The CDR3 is CASSPQRSTDTQYF. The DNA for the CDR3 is TGTGCCAGCTCACCCCAACGGTCCACAGATACGCAGTATTTT.